The rows below give T cell receptor beta chains drawn from one sample of a study of shared clonotypes between healthy human individuals. Method: immunoSEQ multiplex PCR; TCRdb's copy keeps in-frame clones and lacks some. Of fewer than 1.4 million clones listed, 78% are singletons. Material for sequencing was memory CD4+ T cells from PBMCs. The source of these receptors is a man aged 18-30 years in good health. Some clones in this sample may be carry-over from other donors' samples. Both conserved end residues are part of each CDR3. Fields, in order: D gene, V gene, clone size, J gene, CDR3 protein, CDR3 DNA. The D gene is left open where the match is weak. Expanded clones are given a class, and other clones once, few, many or no size at all.

>-|TRBV7-2|-|TRBJ1-1
CASSLYRTANTEAFF
TGTGCCAGCAGCTTGTATCGGACGGCGAACACTGAAGCTTTCTTT
>-|TRBV29-1|-|TRBJ1-1
CSVEAPWGVGEAFF
TGCAGCGTTGAAGCCCCCTGGGGCGTTGGAGAAGCTTTCTTT
>TRBD1|TRBV5-3|-|TRBJ2-1
CARSLDRTGFNEQFF
TGTGCCAGAAGCTTGGACCGGACAGGATTTAATGAGCAGTTCTTC
>TRBD1|TRBV5-1|-|TRBJ2-1
CASSFPWDRSSYNEQFF
TGCGCCAGCAGCTTCCCCTGGGACAGGAGCTCCTACAATGAGCAGTTCTTC
>TRBD2|TRBV5-1|-|TRBJ2-1
CASSLTAGGVNEQFF
TGCGCCAGCAGCCTCACAGCGGGAGGCGTTAATGAGCAGTTCTTC
>TRBD1|TRBV29-1|-|TRBJ2-1
CSVKGDRVHNEQFF
TGCAGCGTTAAGGGGGACAGGGTCCACAATGAGCAGTTCTTC
>TRBD1|TRBV28|-|TRBJ1-2
CASSTTGTNYGYTF
TGTGCCAGCAGTACGACAGGGACTAACTATGGCTACACCTTC
>-|TRBV28|once|TRBJ2-3
CASGVLWAGDSDTQYF
TGTGCCAGTGGGGTTCTTTGGGCAGGGGACTCAGATACGCAGTATTTT
>TRBD2|TRBV28|many|TRBJ2-5
CASSPGQASGEETQYF
TGTGCCAGCTCCCCTGGCCAGGCTAGCGGTGAAGAGACCCAGTACTTC
>TRBD1|TRBV6-1|-|TRBJ1-3
CASSAPWDRAVSGNTIYF
TGTGCCAGCAGTGCCCCTTGGGACAGGGCCGTCTCTGGAAACACCATATATTTT
>TRBD2|TRBV7-6|-|TRBJ2-3
CASSLGLGTDTQYF
TGTGCCAGCAGCTTGGGACTAGGAACAGATACGCAGTATTTT
>TRBD2|TRBV5-6|-|TRBJ2-1
CASSRGLGSYNEQFF
TGTGCCAGCAGCCGTGGACTAGGCTCCTACAATGAGCAGTTCTTC
>TRBD2|TRBV5-6|-|TRBJ2-1
CASSLLAGLSSLSYNEQFF
TGTGCCAGCAGCTTGCTAGCGGGCCTAAGTTCCTTATCCTACAATGAGCAGTTCTTC
>-|TRBV4-3|once|TRBJ2-7
CASSPQVGAYEQYF
TGCGCCAGCAGCCCTCAAGTGGGGGCCTACGAGCAGTACTTC
>-|TRBV28|-|TRBJ1-5
CASSLNQPQHF
TGTGCCAGCAGTTTGAACCAGCCCCAGCATTTT
>-|TRBV27|few|TRBJ2-1
CASSRRGSSRMSPNEQFF
TGTGCCAGCAGTCGGAGGGGTTCTAGCCGGATGAGCCCCAATGAGCAGTTCTTC
>-|TRBV7-9|-|TRBJ1-1
CASSLSPGMNTEAFF
TGTGCCAGCAGCCTGTCCCCCGGGATGAACACTGAAGCTTTCTTT
>-|TRBV30|-|TRBJ2-7
CAWGKYEQYF
TGTGCCTGGGGGAAGTACGAGCAGTACTTC
>-|TRBV28|-|TRBJ2-5
CASRPTFREQETQYF
TGTGCCAGCAGGCCTACCTTCCGGGAACAAGAGACCCAGTACTTC
>TRBD1|TRBV4-1|many|TRBJ1-5
CASSLRTGIDSNQPQHF
TGCGCCAGCAGCCTCCGGACAGGCATAGATAGCAATCAGCCCCAGCATTTT
>-|TRBV28|-|TRBJ2-7
CASTSGTLSYEQYF
TGTGCCAGCACCTCCGGGACTTTGTCCTACGAGCAGTACTTC
>TRBD2|TRBV7-7|-|TRBJ2-1
CASSLGIAGAEQFF
TGTGCCAGCAGCTTAGGGATAGCGGGGGCGGAGCAGTTCTTC
>TRBD1|TRBV5-4|few|TRBJ2-3
CASSSIQGAQDTQYF
TGTGCCAGCAGCTCGATACAGGGGGCGCAAGATACGCAGTATTTT
>-|TRBV2|-|TRBJ2-1
CASSYSTYNEQFF
TGTGCCAGCTCATACAGCACCTACAATGAGCAGTTCTTC
>TRBD1|TRBV5-1|-|TRBJ1-2
CASSPSPGTAYGYTF
TGCGCCAGCAGCCCATCTCCCGGGACAGCCTATGGCTACACCTTC
>TRBD2|TRBV4-2|-|TRBJ2-4
CASSQPRESGTKNIQYF
TGTGCCAGCAGCCAACCCAGGGAGAGCGGGACCAAAAACATTCAGTACTTC
>-|TRBV27|-|TRBJ2-7
CASRRHHTDPPYEQYF
TGTGCCAGCAGGCGCCACCACACGGACCCTCCTTACGAGCAGTACTTC
>TRBD1|TRBV5-1|-|TRBJ2-7
CASSLDGGTVTYEQYF
TGCGCCAGCAGCTTGGATGGTGGGACAGTCACCTACGAGCAGTACTTC